A single sample is the source of the 5 T cell receptor beta chains below, sequenced in a study of blood T cell repertoires in COVID-19. Sequencing used immunoSEQ multiplex PCR; TCRdb keeps in-frame clones, though not all of them. The data show fewer than 120,000 clones, with 82% seen just once and about 15% held by the top ten. Sequenced sample: peripheral blood. The receptors come from a woman aged 55-70 years with acute or convalescent COVID-19.

This clone came up a few times. This chain joins TRBV28 and TRBJ1-5, with D unresolved. With 6 bases removed from V and 0 bases from J, the gap between germline ends came to 9 bases. CDR1 and CDR2 from the germline V gene are MDHEN and SYDVKM. This CDR3 has 14 amino acids. This CDR3 is CASRAGYSNQPQHF. CDR3 nucleotide sequence: TGTGCCAGCAGAGCGGGGTATAGCAATCAGCCCCAGCATTTT.

CDR3 sequence (DNA): TGTGCCAGCAGCTCACTAGCGGGGGGAAATAAATGGGGCGAGACCCAGTACTTC. It translates to CASSSLAGGNKWGETQYF. The V gene is TRBV7-9, the J gene TRBJ2-5; the match to TRBD2 covers 12 bases. The CDR3 totals 18 residues. Looked up from germline, CDR1 is SEHNR and CDR2 is FQNEAQ (reference sequence). J was trimmed by 5 bases and V by 4 bases; bases with no gene match: 14.

This clone has just a few counts. This rearrangement joins TRBV2 to TRBJ1-2, with TRBD1 matching 7 bases. This CDR3 is 11 amino acids long. From germline, CDR1 is SNHLY and CDR2 FYNNEI. V gave up 9 bases and J gave up 4 bases; unmatched junction bases: 2. CDR3 sequence (DNA): TGTGCCAGGGGGGACAGCTATGGCTACACCTTC. Translation gives CARGDSYGYTF.

Only one count was recorded for this clone. V gene TRBV11-3 combines with J gene TRBJ2-2; 9 bases are a match to TRBD1. Trimming at V came to 4 bases and at J to 6 bases, leaving 6 bases not matched to a gene. The germline gives CDR1 SGHNT, CDR2 YENEEA. The CDR3 runs to 15 residues. The DNA of the CDR3 is TGTGCCAGCAGCTCCGGGACAGGGTTTCCCGGGGAGCTGTTTTTT. Translation gives CASSSGTGFPGELFF.

This rearrangement joins TRBV2 to TRBJ2-7; D call uncertain. The CDR3 is made up of 13 amino acids. Germline V gene lookup returns CDR1 SNHLY and CDR2 FYNNEI. Trimming took 1 base from V and 5 from J, leaving 9 bases between them. The CDR3 bases are TGTGCCAGCAGTGAAGAGGCTAGGAACGAGCAGTACTTC. Translated: CASSEEARNEQYF.